The rows below give T cell receptor beta chains drawn from one sample of a study of T-cell reconstitution after alpha-beta-depleted transplantation in children. One entry per CDR3 protein results from TCRdb running MiXCR on the PCR reads. The table lists 330,000 or so distinct CDR3 sequences, around a tenth of them singletons. Specimen: PBMCs, collected before TCRalphabeta/CD19-depleted stem cell transplant. These TCRs come from a boy under two years old with acute myeloid leukemia, due to receive a stem cell transplant. Both conserved end residues are part of each CDR3. D genes are given only for firm matches. Size values are once, few and many counts, or a class for expanded clones, and some rows have none.

cdr3_aa cdr3_nt j_call clone_size v_call d_call
CASRLPVGTSSGNTIYF TGTGCCAGCAGACTCCCAGTTGGGACCTCCTCTGGAAACACCATATATTTT TRBJ1-3 many TRBV28 NA
CASRPGPLNTEAFF TGTGCCAGCAGGCCGGGACCTCTGAACACTGAAGCTTTCTTT TRBJ1-1 many TRBV12-3/TRBV12-4 NA
CASSLGDSLYEQYF TGTGCCAGCAGCTTGGGGGACTCCCTATACGAGCAGTACTTC TRBJ2-7 few TRBV5-6 NA
CSVDIPSSVHQETQYF TGCAGCGTTGATATCCCCTCTAGCGTACACCAAGAGACCCAGTACTTC TRBJ2-5 few TRBV29-1 NA
CSVVGLAGEGEQYF TGCAGCGTCGTAGGACTAGCGGGAGAGGGGGAGCAGTACTTC TRBJ2-7 many TRBV29-1 TRBD2
CASSRAAFSNEQYF TGTGCCAGCAGCAGGGCTGCCTTTTCCAACGAGCAGTACTTC TRBJ2-7 many TRBV6-1 NA
CSASGGREQYF TGCAGTGCCTCGGGCGGCAGGGAGCAGTACTTC TRBJ2-7 few TRBV20-1 NA
CASTLGRDIYGYTF TGTGCCAGCACCTTAGGCAGGGACATCTATGGCTACACCTTC TRBJ1-2 many TRBV12-3/TRBV12-4 NA
CFFPGLGSPSTSTDTQYF TGTTTCTTCCCGGGACTAGGGAGCCCTTCGACTAGCACAGATACGCAGTATTTT TRBJ2-3 many TRBV20-1 TRBD2
CASRPSGPYNSPLHF TGTGCCAGCAGACCCTCTGGACCCTATAATTCACCCCTCCACTTT TRBJ1-6 many TRBV28 NA
CASSPAASYEQYF TGTGCCAGCAGCCCTGCCGCCTCCTACGAGCAGTACTTC TRBJ2-7 many TRBV7-9 NA
CASSDGGQRRYEQYF TGCGCCAGCAGTGACGGAGGACAGAGACGCTACGAGCAGTACTTC TRBJ2-7 many TRBV10-2 NA
CASSRTVGLEAFF TGTGCCAGCAGCCGGACAGTGGGTCTTGAAGCTTTCTTT TRBJ1-1 many TRBV7-3 NA
CASSYSSDSSNYGYTF TGTGCCAGCAGTTACTCTTCGGACAGCTCAAACTATGGCTACACCTTC TRBJ1-2 many TRBV6-5 NA
CASGFSGTANTGELFF TGTGCTAGTGGTTTTTCCGGGACGGCGAACACCGGGGAGCTGTTTTTT TRBJ2-2 NA TRBV12-5 NA
CAIRDGNQPQHF TGTGCCATCAGGGACGGTAATCAGCCCCAGCATTTT TRBJ1-5 many TRBV10-3 NA
CSVEGQGDQPQHF TGCAGCGTTGAAGGACAGGGGGATCAGCCCCAGCATTTT TRBJ1-5 many TRBV29-1 TRBD1
CASSLASNQPQHF TGTGCCAGCAGTTTAGCCTCAAATCAGCCCCAGCATTTT TRBJ1-5 many TRBV12-3/TRBV12-4 NA
CSATTQGNTEAFF TGCAGTGCTACTACGCAGGGTAACACTGAAGCTTTCTTT TRBJ1-1 many TRBV20-1 NA
CASRGLAETNTGELFF TGTGCCAGCAGGGGACTAGCGGAAACGAACACCGGGGAGCTGTTTTTT TRBJ2-2 many TRBV12-3/TRBV12-4 TRBD2
CASSLAGGPENEQFF TGTGCCAGCAGCTTAGCGGGAGGGCCGGAGAATGAGCAGTTCTTC TRBJ2-1 many TRBV7-2 TRBD2
CASSLFYSYSNQPQHF TGTGCCAGCAGTTTATTCTACAGCTATAGCAATCAGCCCCAGCATTTT TRBJ1-5 many TRBV28 NA
CASSFTGQETQYF TGTGCCAGCAGCTTCACAGGGCAAGAGACCCAGTACTTC TRBJ2-5 many TRBV7-9 NA
CASRGSGTVTGELFF TGTGCCAGCAGGGGGAGCGGGACGGTCACCGGGGAGCTGTTTTTT TRBJ2-2 many TRBV9 TRBD2
CASSQGPVSEQYF TGTGCCAGCAGCCAAGGTCCAGTATCGGAGCAGTACTTC TRBJ2-7 many TRBV3-1 NA
CASHFSLGQGNVYEQYF TGTGCCAGCCATTTTTCGCTAGGACAGGGAAATGTCTACGAGCAGTACTTC TRBJ2-7 many TRBV28 TRBD1
CSARGTVSRMNTQYF TGCAGTGCTAGAGGGACCGTTTCCAGGATGAATACGCAGTATTTT TRBJ2-3 few TRBV20-1 NA
CASSLRLAGLTYEQYF TGTGCCAGCAGTCTCCGACTAGCGGGCCTCACCTACGAGCAGTACTTC TRBJ2-7 few TRBV28 TRBD2
CASSQVAGLPDTQYF TGTGCCAGCAGCCAAGTAGCGGGACTCCCAGATACGCAGTATTTT TRBJ2-3 many TRBV3-1 TRBD2
CASSLGLAGESYEQYF TGCGCCAGCAGCTTGGGACTAGCGGGGGAGTCCTACGAGCAGTACTTC TRBJ2-7 many TRBV5-1 TRBD2
CCCSARDSYDQPQHF TGCTGCTGCAGTGCTCGAGACAGTTATGATCAGCCCCAGCATTTT TRBJ1-5 NA TRBV6-4 NA
CASERTSGINEQFF TGTGCCAGCGAGCGAACTAGCGGGATCAATGAGCAGTTCTTC TRBJ2-1 many TRBV25-1 TRBD2
CASSIDWGGTLDGELFF TGTGCCAGTAGTATAGATTGGGGAGGGACCCTCGACGGGGAGCTGTTTTTT TRBJ2-2 NA TRBV19 TRBD2
CATRRRGQGLLLDTQYF TGTGCCACCAGGAGGAGGGGACAGGGTTTGCTGTTGGATACGCAGTATTTT TRBJ2-3 many TRBV24-1 TRBD1
CASTPWEDYQTGELFF TGTGCCAGCACCCCATGGGAGGACTACCAAACCGGGGAGCTGTTTTTT TRBJ2-2 NA TRBV7-9 NA
CASSQDPALRRGSTDTQYF TGCGCCAGCAGCCAAGATCCAGCTCTGAGGCGGGGTAGCACAGATACGCAGTATTTT TRBJ2-3 many TRBV4-1 NA
CASSYGQGRDTQYF TGTGCCAGCAGTTACGGACAGGGGAGGGATACGCAGTATTTT TRBJ2-3 many TRBV27 TRBD1
CASSEEGTDHPSEQYF TGTGCCAGCAGTGAAGAGGGGACAGATCATCCCTCCGAGCAGTACTTC TRBJ2-7 many TRBV2 TRBD1
CATSDLEPPGQGITDTQYF TGTGCCACCAGTGATTTGGAGCCTCCGGGACAGGGGATCACAGATACGCAGTATTTT TRBJ2-3 many TRBV24-1 TRBD1
CASGEGQGFYEQYF TGTGCCAGCGGAGAGGGACAGGGGTTCTACGAGCAGTACTTC TRBJ2-7 few TRBV28 TRBD1
CASSQDHRAGGIF TGTGCCAGCAGCCAAGACCATCGGGCGGGAGGGATCTTC TRBJ2-1 NA TRBV3-1 TRBD2
CASCWRPNTGELFF TGTGCCAGCTGCTGGAGGCCGAACACCGGGGAGCTGTTTTTT TRBJ2-2 many TRBV6-2/TRBV6-3 NA
CASSQSAQPGELFF TGTGCCAGCAGTCAGTCAGCCCAACCAGGGGAGCTGTTTTTT TRBJ2-2 many TRBV7-2 NA
CASSLTGLSEKLFF TGCGCCAGCAGCTTGACCGGACTAAGTGAAAAACTGTTTTTT TRBJ1-4 NA TRBV5-1 NA
CATEASGLQETQYF TGTGCCACGGAGGCTAGCGGACTCCAAGAGACCCAGTACTTC TRBJ2-5 many TRBV10-3 TRBD2
CASRMTSGSADTQYF TGTGCCAGCAGGATGACTAGCGGGAGCGCTGATACGCAGTATTTT TRBJ2-3 NA TRBV12-3/TRBV12-4 TRBD2
CASSPFATRSSYNEQFF TGTGCCAGCTCACCATTCGCCACTCGGAGCTCCTACAATGAGCAGTTCTTC TRBJ2-1 many TRBV18 NA
CASSLLAGGTETQYF TGTGCCAGCAGTTTGCTAGCGGGGGGGACAGAGACCCAGTACTTC TRBJ2-5 few TRBV12-3/TRBV12-4 TRBD2
CASSLGRRDTQYF TGTGCCAGCAGCTTGGGACGGAGAGATACGCAGTATTTT TRBJ2-3 many TRBV5-6 NA
CASSRGGHEQYF TGTGCCAGCTCCCGCGGGGGCCACGAGCAGTACTTC TRBJ2-7 many TRBV5-4 NA
CASSLSRQGRSNQPQHF TGTGCCAGCAGTTTATCGAGACAGGGGAGAAGCAATCAGCCCCAGCATTTT TRBJ1-5 few TRBV27 TRBD1
CSARGATQGNTEAFF TGCAGTGCTAGAGGGGCCACACAGGGGAACACTGAAGCTTTCTTT TRBJ1-1 few TRBV20-1 NA
CASSLVAARFTDTQYF TGTGCCAGCAGCTTAGTAGCAGCCCGGTTCACAGATACGCAGTATTTT TRBJ2-3 many TRBV11-1 NA
CASSLGLASLYEQYF TGTGCCAGCAGCTTGGGACTAGCGTCCCTGTACGAGCAGTACTTC TRBJ2-7 many TRBV7-2 TRBD2
CASSDGYYWGEETQYF TGTGCCAGCAGTGACGGTTACTATTGGGGAGAAGAGACCCAGTACTTC TRBJ2-5 NA TRBV2 NA
CASSLVRTATDTQYF TGTGCCAGCAGCCTTGTGCGGACTGCCACAGATACGCAGTATTTT TRBJ2-3 NA TRBV5-4 NA
CASSLGFREETQYF TGTGCCAGCAGCTTAGGATTCAGGGAAGAGACCCAGTACTTC TRBJ2-5 NA TRBV7-9 NA